This TCR beta chain came from a study of PD-1 blockade in classical Hodgkin lymphoma. Findings of the study overall: Anyone who began nivolumab under 1 year after ASCT was excluded. Before treatment, complete responders showed about the same diversity as newly diagnosed patients.

After autologous stem cell transplantation all patients relapsed, and prior brentuximab vedotin exposure differed between cohorts. With magnetic negative selection, CD4+ T cells were purified from PBMCs that had been thawed. This clone was found a few times. The antigen is unknown. Sequenced by immunoSEQ multiplex PCR; TCRdb stores in-frame clones only, minus some. The sample consists of 6,000 to 9,500 clones, approximately 77% of them appearing once. This TCR was sampled from a human donor with classical Hodgkin lymphoma. The source was CD4+ T cells from blood, collected at baseline.

Written as DNA, the CDR3 is TGTGCCAGCAGCTGGGGGACAGGCCCACCCAACTCACCCCTCCACTTT. This encodes CASSWGTGPPNSPLHF. The chain couples TRBV5-4 to TRBJ1-6, with 8 nucleotides matching TRBD1. The CDR3 is 16 amino acids. From germline, CDR1 is SGHNT and CDR2 YYREEE (reference sequence). J lost 10 bases, V lost 3 bases, and 12 bases had no gene match.